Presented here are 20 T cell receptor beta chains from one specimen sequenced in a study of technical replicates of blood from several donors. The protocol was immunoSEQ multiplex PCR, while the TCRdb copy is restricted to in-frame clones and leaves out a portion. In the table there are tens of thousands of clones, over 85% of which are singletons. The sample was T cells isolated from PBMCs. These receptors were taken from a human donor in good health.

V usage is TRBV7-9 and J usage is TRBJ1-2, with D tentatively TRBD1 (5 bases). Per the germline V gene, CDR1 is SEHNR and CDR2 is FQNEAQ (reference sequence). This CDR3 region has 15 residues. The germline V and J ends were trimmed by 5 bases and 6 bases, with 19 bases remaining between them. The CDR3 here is CASSPRGLETNGYTF. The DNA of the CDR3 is TGTGCCAGCAGCCCTAGGGGACTAGAGACTAATGGCTACACCTTC.

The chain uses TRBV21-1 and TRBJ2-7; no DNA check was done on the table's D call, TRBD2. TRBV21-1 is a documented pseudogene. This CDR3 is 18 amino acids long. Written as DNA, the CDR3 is TGTGCCAGCACCAACCCCGGACCTTGGGTGGGAGGGTTGTACGAGCAGTACTTC. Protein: CASTNPGPWVGGLYEQYF.

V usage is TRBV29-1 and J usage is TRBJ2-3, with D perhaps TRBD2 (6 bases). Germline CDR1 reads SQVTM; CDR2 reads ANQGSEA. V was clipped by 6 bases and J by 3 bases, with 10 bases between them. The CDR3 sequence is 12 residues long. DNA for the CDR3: TGCAGCGTGACTAGTGTTACAGATACGCAGTATTTT. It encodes CSVTSVTDTQYF.

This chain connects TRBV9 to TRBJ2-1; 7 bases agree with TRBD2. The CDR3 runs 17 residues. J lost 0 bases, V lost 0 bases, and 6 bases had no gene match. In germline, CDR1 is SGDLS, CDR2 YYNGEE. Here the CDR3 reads CASSVAGGSLSYNEQFF. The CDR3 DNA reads TGTGCCAGCAGCGTAGCCGGGGGGAGCCTCTCCTACAATGAGCAGTTCTTC.

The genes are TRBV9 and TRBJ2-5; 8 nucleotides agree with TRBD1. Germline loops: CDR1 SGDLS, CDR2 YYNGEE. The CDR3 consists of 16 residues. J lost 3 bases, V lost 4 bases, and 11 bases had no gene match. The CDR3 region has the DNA TGTGCCAGCAGCACAACACTGGACAGGGTGGAAGAGACCCAGTACTTC. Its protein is CASSTTLDRVEETQYF. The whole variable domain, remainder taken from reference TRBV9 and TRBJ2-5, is DSGVTQTPKHLITATGQRVTLRCSPRSGDLSVYWYQQSLDQGLQFLIQYYNGEERAKGNILERFSAQQFPDLHSELNLSSLELGDSALYFCASSTTLDRVEETQYFGPGTRLLVL.

CDR3 bases: TGTGCCAGCAGTGTCACAGGGACCACTGAAGCTTTCTTT. Translation: CASSVTGTTEAFF. This chain connects TRBV2 to TRBJ1-1; weak D call: TRBD1 (6 bases). Looked up from germline, CDR1 is SNHLY and CDR2 is FYNNEI. This CDR3 contains 13 residues. V lost 4 bases to trimming and J lost 4 bases, with 10 bases between them.

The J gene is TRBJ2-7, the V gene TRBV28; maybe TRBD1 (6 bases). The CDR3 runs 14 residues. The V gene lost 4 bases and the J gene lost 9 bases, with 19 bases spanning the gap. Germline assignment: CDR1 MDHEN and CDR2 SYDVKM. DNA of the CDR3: TGTGCCAGCAGTTCCCCCGGGACATTTTTTGGGCAGTACTTC. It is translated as CASSSPGTFFGQYF.

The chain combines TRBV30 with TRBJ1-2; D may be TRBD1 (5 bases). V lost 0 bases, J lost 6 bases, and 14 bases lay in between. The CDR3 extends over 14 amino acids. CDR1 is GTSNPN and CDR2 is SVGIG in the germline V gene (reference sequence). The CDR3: CAWSVLGGGDGYTF. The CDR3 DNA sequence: TGTGCCTGGAGTGTACTGGGGGGAGGGGATGGCTACACCTTC. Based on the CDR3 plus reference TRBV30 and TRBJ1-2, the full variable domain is SQTIHQWPATLVQPVGSPLSLECTVEGTSNPNLYWYRQAAGRGLQLLFYSVGIGQISSEVPQNLSASRPQDRQFILSSKKLLLSDSGFYLCAWSVLGGGDGYTFGSGTRLTVV.

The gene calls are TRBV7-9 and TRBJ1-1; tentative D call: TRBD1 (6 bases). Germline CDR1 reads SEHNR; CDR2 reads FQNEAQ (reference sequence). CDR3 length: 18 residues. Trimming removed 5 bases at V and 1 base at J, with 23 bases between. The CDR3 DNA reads TGTGCCAGCAGCCCAACAGGGCTAGCCGGAGGAGAGAACACTGAAGCTTTCTTT. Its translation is CASSPTGLAGGENTEAFF.

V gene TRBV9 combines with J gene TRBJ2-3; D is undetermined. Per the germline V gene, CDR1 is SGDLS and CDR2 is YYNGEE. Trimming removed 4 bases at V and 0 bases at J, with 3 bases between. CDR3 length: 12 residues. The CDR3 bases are TGTGCCAGCAGCCCGAGCACAGATACGCAGTATTTT. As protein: CASSPSTDTQYF.

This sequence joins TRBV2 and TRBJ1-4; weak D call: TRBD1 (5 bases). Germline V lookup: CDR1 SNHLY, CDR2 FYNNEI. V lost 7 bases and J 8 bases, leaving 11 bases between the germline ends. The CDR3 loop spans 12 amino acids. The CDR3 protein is CASMRGLEKLFF. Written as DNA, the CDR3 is TGTGCCAGCATGCGGGGCCTCGAAAAACTGTTTTTT. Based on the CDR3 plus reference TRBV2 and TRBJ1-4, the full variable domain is EPEVTQTPSHQVTQMGQEVILRCVPISNHLYFYWYRQILGQKVEFLVSFYNNEISEKSEIFDDQFSVERPDGSNFTLKIRSTKLEDSAMYFCASMRGLEKLFFGSGTQLSVL.

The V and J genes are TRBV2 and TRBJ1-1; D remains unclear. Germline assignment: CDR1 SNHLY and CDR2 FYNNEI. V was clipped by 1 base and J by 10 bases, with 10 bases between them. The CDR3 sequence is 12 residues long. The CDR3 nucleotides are TGTGCCAGCAGTGAAGGGGGAGTCGCAGCTTTCTTT. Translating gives CASSEGGVAAFF.

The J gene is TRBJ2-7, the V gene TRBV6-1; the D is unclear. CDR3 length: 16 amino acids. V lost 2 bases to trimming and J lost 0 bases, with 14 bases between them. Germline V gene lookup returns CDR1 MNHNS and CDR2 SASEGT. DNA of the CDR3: TGTGCCAGCAGTGAATCCCCTTTTTACAGCTCCTACGAGCAGTACTTC. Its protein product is CASSESPFYSSYEQYF.

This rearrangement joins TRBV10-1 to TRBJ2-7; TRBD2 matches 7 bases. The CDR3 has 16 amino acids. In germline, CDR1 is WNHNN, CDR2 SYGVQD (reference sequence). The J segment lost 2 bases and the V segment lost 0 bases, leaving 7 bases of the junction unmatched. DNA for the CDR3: TGCGCCAGCAGTGAGTCCATAGGACTAGGGACCTACGAGCAGTACTTC. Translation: CASSESIGLGTYEQYF.

CDR3 sequence reads: CASSVLGQEETQYF. The CDR3 nucleotides read TGTGCCAGCAGCGTGCTCGGACAGGAAGAGACCCAGTACTTC. The gene calls are TRBV7-6 and TRBJ2-5, with TRBD1 identical over 7 bases. Germline-derived CDR1 and CDR2 are SGHVS and FNYEAQ. V dropped 5 bases and J dropped 3; count of bases not matched to a gene: 6. The CDR3 consists of 14 residues.

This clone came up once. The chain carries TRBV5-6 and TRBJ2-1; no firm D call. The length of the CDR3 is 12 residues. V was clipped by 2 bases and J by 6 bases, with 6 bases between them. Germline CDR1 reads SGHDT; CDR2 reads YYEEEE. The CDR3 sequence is CASSLATNEQFF. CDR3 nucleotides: TGTGCCAGCAGCTTAGCCACCAATGAGCAGTTCTTC. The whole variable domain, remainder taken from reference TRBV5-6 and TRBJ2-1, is DAGVTQSPTHLIKTRGQQVTLRCSPKSGHDTVSWYQQALGQGPQFIFQYYEEEERQRGNFPDRFSGHQFPNYSSELNVNALLLGDSALYLCASSLATNEQFFGPGTRLTVL.

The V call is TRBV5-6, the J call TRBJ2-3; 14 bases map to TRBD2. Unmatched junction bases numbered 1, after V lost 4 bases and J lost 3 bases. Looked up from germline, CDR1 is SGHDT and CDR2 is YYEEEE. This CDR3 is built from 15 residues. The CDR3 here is CASSGLAGGTDTQYF. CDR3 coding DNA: TGTGCCAGCAGCGGACTAGCGGGGGGAACAGATACGCAGTATTTT.

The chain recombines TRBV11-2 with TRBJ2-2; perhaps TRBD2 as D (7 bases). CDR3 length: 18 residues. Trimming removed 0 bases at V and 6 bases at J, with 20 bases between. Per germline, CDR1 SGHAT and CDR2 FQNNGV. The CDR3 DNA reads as TGTGCCAGCAGCTTAGATTCCCCCGGGGGCGGGGGCTCCGGGGAGCTGTTTTTT. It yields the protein CASSLDSPGGGGSGELFF.

The CDR3 here is CASSDFPKLSDEQFF. The CDR3 DNA follows: TGTGCCAGCAGTGATTTCCCCAAACTTTCGGATGAGCAGTTCTTC. The genes are TRBV6-1 and TRBJ2-1; D uncertain. CDR3 length equals 15 residues. Germline CDR1 reads MNHNS; CDR2 reads SASEGT. Trimming shortened V by 3 bases and J by 8 bases, and 17 bases separated the two germline ends.

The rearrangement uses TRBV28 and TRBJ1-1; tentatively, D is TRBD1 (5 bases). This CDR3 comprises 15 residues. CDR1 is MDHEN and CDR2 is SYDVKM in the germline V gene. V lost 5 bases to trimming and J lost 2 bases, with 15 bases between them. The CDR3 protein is CASSVTGYPNTEAFF. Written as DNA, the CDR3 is TGTGCCAGCAGTGTCACAGGATATCCAAACACTGAAGCTTTCTTT. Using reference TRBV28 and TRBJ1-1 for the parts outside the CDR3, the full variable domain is DVKVTQSSRYLVKRTGEKVFLECVQDMDHENMFWYRQDPGLGLRLIYFSYDVKMKEKGDIPEGYSVSREKKERFSLILESASTNQTSMYLCASSVTGYPNTEAFFGQGTRLTVV.